The 31 T cell receptor beta chains in this list originate from one sample, sequenced in a study of blood T cells in healthy people across ages. Primers used in a second PCR of roughly 6 to 12 cycles were a sample-barcoded 5' primer and a J-beta primer mix. TCRdb re-called the 5' RACE reads with MiXCR, one entry per CDR3 protein. The sample carries about 780,000 distinct CDR3 sequences, about 47% recorded once. Sequencing was done on a sample of blood. These receptors were collected from an elderly man in good health.

The sample holds a few counts of this clonotype. The chain has TRBV24-1 and TRBJ2-5; 8 bases agree with TRBD2. This CDR3 contains 14 residues. CDR1 is KGHDR, CDR2 SFDVKD, per germline. After removal of 3 bases from V and 11 bases from J, the junction contained 10 bases not matched to a gene. The CDR3: CATSDRGLADEQYF. The CDR3 DNA reads as TGTGCCACCAGTGATCGCGGACTAGCCGATGAGCAGTACTTC.

This clonotype appeared a single time. J is TRBJ2-5 and V is TRBV20-1; 9 positions agree with TRBD2. CDR1 and CDR2 (germline): DFQATT, SNEGSKA (reference sequence). The CDR3 length is 15 residues. Trimming removed 5 bases from V and 1 base from J; junction bases left unmatched: 8. The CDR3 region has the DNA TGCAGTGCTGGGATCGGGACTAGCCTCCAAGAGACCCAGTACTTC. It is translated as CSAGIGTSLQETQYF.

The chain has TRBV24-1 and TRBJ2-5; TRBD2 matches at 7 bases. This CDR3 comprises 15 residues. V was clipped by 3 bases and J by 0 bases; unmatched bases: 3. Per germline, CDR1 KGHDR and CDR2 SFDVKD. CDR3 DNA: TGTGCCACCAGTGATCCTAGCGGAAACCAAGAGACCCAGTACTTC. This translates into CATSDPSGNQETQYF.

This chain links TRBV28 with TRBJ1-5; 7 nucleotides align to TRBD1. Germline CDR1 reads MDHEN; CDR2 reads SYDVKM. The CDR3 is 13 residues long. V dropped 7 bases and J dropped 7; count of bases not matched to a gene: 7. CDR3 in DNA: TGTGCCAGCACCACGACAGGGAAACAGCCCCAGCATTTT. Residues: CASTTTGKQPQHF.

This sequence joins TRBV10-3 and TRBJ1-5; D remains ambiguous. Trimming pared 0 bases from V and 5 bases from J, leaving 11 bases between. The CDR3 is 15 amino acids. Per the germline V gene, CDR1 is ENHRY and CDR2 is SYGVKD. The chain's CDR3 is CAISESGGPHQPQHF. The CDR3 DNA follows: TGTGCCATCAGTGAGTCAGGTGGGCCGCATCAGCCCCAGCATTTT.

The J gene is TRBJ2-5, the V gene TRBV6-2 or TRBV6-3; no reliable D call. CDR1 is MNHEY and CDR2 is SVGEGT in the germline V gene. V was pared by 7 bases and J by 2 bases, with 11 bases between. There are 13 residues in the CDR3. Here the CDR3 reads CASTRADQETQYF. In DNA form, the CDR3 reads TGTGCCAGCACCCGGGCGGATCAAGAGACCCAGTACTTC.

The J gene is TRBJ1-6, the V gene TRBV7-8; maybe TRBD1 (6 bases). Germline V gives CDR1 SGHVS, CDR2 FQNEAQ. The CDR3 totals 19 residues. V was clipped by 3 bases and J by 7 bases, with 25 bases between them. CDR3 loop: CASSFPPVGGGRRNSPLHF. The CDR3 nucleotides are TGTGCCAGCAGCTTCCCGCCGGTAGGGGGGGGACGGCGGAATTCACCCCTCCACTTT.

This clonotype was detected only a few times. The gene calls are TRBV7-3 and TRBJ2-3; 9 bases align to TRBD1. Trimming at V came to 1 base and at J to 5 bases, leaving 4 bases not matched to a gene. The CDR3 runs to 15 residues. Germline CDR1 reads SGHTA; CDR2 reads FQGTGA. The chain's CDR3 is CASSLSGTGLDTQYF. CDR3 bases: TGTGCCAGCAGCTTAAGTGGGACAGGGTTAGATACGCAGTATTTT.

The V call is TRBV5-1, the J call TRBJ2-3; TRBD2 matches 10 bases. V lost 0 bases, J lost 6 bases, and 10 bases stayed unmatched. Looked up from germline, CDR1 is SGHRS and CDR2 is YFSETQ. There are 17 residues in the CDR3. The CDR3 here is CASSLAASGGAFDTQYF. The CDR3 DNA sequence: TGCGCCAGCAGCTTGGCGGCTAGCGGGGGCGCTTTTGATACGCAGTATTTT.

CDR3 region: CASGTWTAINYGYTF. DNA of the CDR3: TGTGCCAGCGGAACCTGGACAGCTATTAACTATGGCTACACCTTC. The genes are TRBV7-9 and TRBJ1-2, with D possibly TRBD1 on 6 matching bases. Germline V gene sequence: CDR1 SEHNR, CDR2 FQNEAQ (reference sequence). Trimming cost V 8 bases and J 1 base, with 17 bases left between them. CDR3 length: 15 amino acids.

This chain joins TRBV11-3 and TRBJ2-1, with TRBD1 matching over 8 bases. CDR1 SGHNT and CDR2 YENEEA come from the germline V gene. The CDR3 has 16 amino acids. J gave up 7 bases and V 0 bases, and 8 bases lay outside the gene matches. The CDR3 is CASSLEGQGGRNEQFF. The DNA of the CDR3 is TGTGCCAGCAGCTTAGAAGGACAGGGTGGGAGGAATGAGCAGTTCTTC.

This clonotype has more than one count but fewer than ten. The rearrangement uses TRBV28 and TRBJ2-7; D may be TRBD2 (5 bases). This CDR3 contains 13 residues. CDR1 and CDR2 (germline): MDHEN, SYDVKM. Deletions cut 8 bases from V and 1 base from J, with 12 bases between. This chain's CDR3 is CASREGVSYEQYF. DNA of the CDR3: TGTGCCAGCCGCGAGGGAGTTTCCTACGAGCAGTACTTC. The full variable domain, in which reference TRBV28 and TRBJ2-7 provide the parts outside the CDR3, is DVKVTQSSRYLVKRTGEKVFLECVQDMDHENMFWYRQDPGLGLRLIYFSYDVKMKEKGDIPEGYSVSREKKERFSLILESASTNQTSMYLCASREGVSYEQYFGPGTRLTVT.

The chain is built from TRBV27 and TRBJ2-6, with a tentative D call TRBD1 (6 bases). In germline, CDR1 is MNHEY, CDR2 SMNVEV (reference sequence). The CDR3 consists of 17 residues. Trimming cost V 8 bases and J 2 bases, with 19 bases left between them. The CDR3 here is CASSPGDLVAGANVLTF. CDR3 coding DNA: TGTGCCAGCTCCCCAGGGGACCTAGTAGCTGGGGCCAACGTCCTGACTTTC.

On this clonotype: This is likely a read error, given that the CDR3 carries no conserved phenylalanine or tryptophan at its end. The DNA is omitted, as the CDR3 cannot be located on it reliably, and the CDR3 follows TCRdb's listing. The chain employs TRBV12-3 or TRBV12-4 and TRBJ2-3. Termini included, the CDR3 measures 14 amino acids. The CDR3 here is CASSFRVGTDMQYS.

The chain links TRBV11-3 to TRBJ2-1, with 14 bases fitting TRBD2. CDR3 length: 19 residues. J gave up 7 bases and V 6 bases, and 17 bases lay outside the gene matches. Per germline, CDR1 SGHNT and CDR2 YENEEA. The CDR3 is CASSSPGTSGRLGWNEQFF. The CDR3, as DNA: TGTGCCAGCAGTTCACCCGGGACTAGCGGGAGATTGGGTTGGAATGAGCAGTTCTTC. The full variable domain, rest sourced from reference TRBV11-3 and TRBJ2-1, is EAGVVQSPRYKIIEKKQPVAFWCNPISGHNTLYWYLQNLGQGPELLIRYENEEAVDDSQLPKDRFSAERLKGVDSTLKIQPAELGDSAVYLCASSSPGTSGRLGWNEQFFGPGTRLTVL.

This rearrangement joins TRBV21-1 to TRBJ2-5; TRBD1, the table's D call, was not compared with the DNA. TRBV21-1 represents a pseudogene. CDR3 length: 14 residues. CDR3 nucleotide sequence: TGTGCCAGCAGCAAACGAGGGGCCGGGGAGACCCAGTACTTC. This sequence encodes CASSKRGAGETQYF.

This CDR3 reads CASSRGTSGYEQYF. In DNA form, the CDR3 reads TGTGCCAGCTCACGGGGGACTAGCGGCTACGAGCAGTACTTC. This chain uses TRBV18 with TRBJ2-7, with TRBD2 matching 11 bases. V gave up 4 bases and J gave up 3 bases; unmatched junction bases: 2. From germline, CDR1 is KGHSH and CDR2 LQKENI. The CDR3 runs 14 residues.

This clonotype was observed a handful of times. The rearrangement uses TRBV7-9 and TRBJ2-7; D gene unclear. The CDR3 consists of 12 residues. Germline loops: CDR1 SEHNR, CDR2 FQNEAQ (reference sequence). V lost 1 base, J lost 6 bases, and 7 bases lay in between. CDR3 nucleotide sequence: TGTGCCAGCAGCTTAGGGTCAATCGAGCAGTACTTC. This translates into CASSLGSIEQYF.

This clonotype was counted a few times. This rearrangement joins TRBV7-2 to TRBJ2-1, with 12 bases identical to TRBD2. Trimming at V came to 0 bases and at J to 4 bases, leaving 7 bases not matched to a gene. CDR1 is SGHTA and CDR2 is FQGNSA in the germline V gene. The CDR3 extends over 18 amino acids. The CDR3 loop is CASSLARTSGKTYNEQFF. CDR3 bases: TGTGCCAGCAGCTTAGCCCGGACTAGCGGGAAGACTTACAATGAGCAGTTCTTC.

The chain joins TRBV7-2 to TRBJ1-6; TRBD1 matches 8 bases. Unmatched junction bases numbered 7, after V lost 4 bases and J lost 14 bases. Germline CDR1 SGHTA, CDR2 FQGNSA. This CDR3 is 13 amino acids long. In nucleotides, the CDR3 is TGTGCCAGCAGCTCCCAGGGGGCCACCACCCTCCACTTT. It specifies CASSSQGATTLHF. The full variable domain, with the rest looked up from reference TRBV7-2 and TRBJ1-6, is GAGVSQSPSNKVTEKGKDVELRCDPISGHTALYWYRQSLGQGLEFLIYFQGNSAPDKSGLPSDRFSAERTGGSVSTLTIQRTQQEDSAVYLCASSSQGATTLHFGNGTRLTVT.

The chain carries TRBV20-1 and TRBJ2-1; D possibly uses TRBD1 or TRBD2 (5 bases each). V shed 5 bases and J shed 4 bases, with 12 bases lying between them. This CDR3 has 13 residues. Germline V lookup: CDR1 DFQATT, CDR2 SNEGSKA (reference sequence). The CDR3 DNA sequence: TGCAGTGCTGCGTCCGGGGCGTACAATGAGCAGTTCTTC. Encoded protein: CSAASGAYNEQFF.

At least ten counts were recorded for this clonotype. This chain links TRBV20-1 with TRBJ2-5, with TRBD1 as a possible D gene (6 bases). This CDR3 is 14 amino acids long. CDR1 is DFQATT and CDR2 is SNEGSKA in the germline V gene (reference sequence). Trimming removed 2 bases at V and 2 bases at J, with 12 bases between. The CDR3, as DNA: TGCAGTGCTAGATCGGACAGAAGTCAAGAGACCCAGTACTTC. This translates into CSARSDRSQETQYF.

The V and J genes are TRBV7-2 and TRBJ2-1; 10 bases map to TRBD2. The trim removed 3 bases at V and 5 bases at J, leaving 4 bases unmatched. Germline-derived CDR1 and CDR2 are SGHTA and FQGNSA. The CDR3 spans 15 residues. CDR3 in DNA: TGTGCCAGCAGCTTTAGCGGGAGGATAAACAATGAGCAGTTCTTC. Amino acids: CASSFSGRINNEQFF.

The rearrangement joins TRBV12-3 or TRBV12-4 to TRBJ1-5; D not resolved. The CDR3 runs to 14 residues. V was cut by 3 bases and J by 4 bases, with 10 bases left in between. Written as DNA, the CDR3 is TGTGCCAGCAGTTTTGTCGCAGTTAATCAGCCCCAGCATTTT. Translated: CASSFVAVNQPQHF.

The chain links TRBV11-2 to TRBJ2-7; D is perhaps TRBD2 (5 bases). The CDR3 consists of 15 residues. V shed 2 bases and J shed 5 bases, with 16 bases lying between them. CDR1 and CDR2 from the germline V gene are SGHAT and FQNNGV. Here the CDR3 reads CASSLSGRTGDEQYF. The CDR3 DNA is TGTGCCAGCAGCTTATCGGGCAGGACTGGAGACGAGCAGTACTTC. Filled out from reference TRBV11-2 and TRBJ2-7, the complete variable domain reads EAGVAQSPRYKIIEKRQSVAFWCNPISGHATLYWYQQILGQGPKLLIQFQNNGVVDDSQLPKDRFSAERLKGVDSTLKIQPAKLEDSAVYLCASSLSGRTGDEQYFGPGTRLTVT.

This clonotype turned up a few times. The rearrangement uses TRBV3-1 and TRBJ1-2; 8 nucleotides line up with TRBD1. The CDR3 consists of 12 residues. Trimming at V came to 4 bases and at J to 10 bases, leaving 5 bases not matched to a gene. Germline CDR1 is LGHDT and CDR2 is YNNKEL (reference sequence). The CDR3 nucleotides read TGTGCCAGCAGCCGCGGACAGGGACCCTACACCTTC. This codes for CASSRGQGPYTF.

This clonotype was observed many times. The chain employs TRBV7-8 and TRBJ2-3, with TRBD1 as a possible D gene (6 bases). Trimming pared 1 base from V and 5 bases from J, leaving 13 bases between. There are 15 residues in the CDR3. The germline V gene encodes CDR1 SGHVS and CDR2 FQNEAQ. Written as DNA, the CDR3 is TGTGCCAGCAGCTTAGATGTGGGGGCCGTAGATACGCAGTATTTT. It is translated as CASSLDVGAVDTQYF.

The chain recombines TRBV29-1 with TRBJ2-1; D is unclear. The length of the CDR3 is 14 residues. CDR1 is SQVTM, CDR2 ANQGSEA, per germline. The V end lost 5 bases, the J end lost 8 bases, and 19 bases lay between the germline ends. The CDR3 is CSVSKIGYSDEQFF. CDR3 in DNA: TGCAGCGTTTCCAAGATTGGGTACTCGGATGAGCAGTTCTTC.

The chain recombines TRBV7-2 with TRBJ2-5; a weak D match, TRBD2 (7 bases). Deletions cut 3 bases from V and 2 bases from J, with 16 bases between. CDR1 is SGHTA and CDR2 is FQGNSA in the germline V gene. The CDR3 sequence is 16 residues long. CDR3 sequence reads: CASSLGRAGHQETQYF. Written as DNA, the CDR3 is TGTGCCAGCAGCTTGGGCCGAGCGGGACATCAAGAGACCCAGTACTTC.

The V and J genes are TRBV5-5 and TRBJ2-7; D uncertain. CDR1 is SGHKS and CDR2 is YYEKEE in the germline V gene (reference sequence). V was cut by 0 bases and J by 6 bases, with 10 bases left in between. The CDR3 covers 13 residues. Here the CDR3 reads CASSLETATEQYF. The CDR3 nucleotides are TGTGCCAGCAGCTTGGAGACCGCCACCGAGCAGTACTTC.

This clonotype was picked up a small number of times. The genes are TRBV11-3 and TRBJ2-5; the D call may be TRBD1 or TRBD2 (5 bases each). V lost 5 bases, J lost 4 bases, and 14 bases lay in between. This CDR3 has 14 residues. Germline CDR1 and CDR2: SGHNT and YENEEA. The CDR3: CASSRRDGVETQYF. The DNA for the CDR3 is TGTGCCAGCAGCCGTCGGGACGGAGTAGAGACCCAGTACTTC.